Below, 3 T cell receptor beta chains from the same sample are listed, as sequenced in a study of T cell responses to AZD1222 COVID-19 vaccine (dated by TCRdb to 2020 to 2023). In the paper's terms, the time point label means: baseline before first vaccination. Libraries came from the immunoSEQ multiplex PCR assay. Here the immuneACCESS table is served through TCRdb, limited to in-frame sequences with V and J called. Missing clones are a known gap in these copies; in checked studies unresolved V genes cover under half, and the rest lacks a known reason. Counted in this sample were 84,000 or so clones; 75% to 90% of them appeared once. The top ten clonotypes cover approximately 30% of the sample. The material was peripheral blood, obtained on day 0 of AZD1222 vaccination. These receptor sequences come from an adult in good health.

Only one count was recorded for this clone. The chain couples TRBV28 to TRBJ1-4, with unresolved D. V shed 3 bases and J shed 5 bases, with 10 bases lying between them. Germline CDR1 reads MDHEN; CDR2 reads SYDVKM. There are 14 residues in the CDR3. CDR3 coding DNA: TGTGCCAGCAGTTTGGAGTCGTCGAATGAAAAACTGTTTTTT. This codes for CASSLESSNEKLFF.

This clone showed up just a few times. The rearrangement joins TRBV7-9 to TRBJ2-5; the D is unclear. This CDR3 region has 11 residues. Trimming stripped 4 bases from V and 8 bases from J, with 8 bases between. The germline gives CDR1 SEHNR, CDR2 FQNEAQ (reference sequence). In DNA, the CDR3 is TGTGCCAGCAGCTCGGTCGAAACCCAGTACTTC. Translated: CASSSVETQYF.

The rearrangement uses TRBV29-1 and TRBJ1-1; no definite D call. Germline assignment: CDR1 SQVTM and CDR2 ANQGSEA. The CDR3 consists of 16 residues. With 1 base removed from V and 1 base from J, the gap between germline ends came to 16 bases. The CDR3 DNA follows: TGCAGCGTTGAAGGTTCGGTAAAGGGTGAGAACACTGAAGCTTTCTTT. Translation gives CSVEGSVKGENTEAFF.